The 25 T cell receptor beta chains listed next were all sequenced from one sample in a study of patients and donors after allogeneic stem cell transplantation. MiXCR, run by TCRdb on the RT-PCR reads, gives a single entry per CDR3 protein. The table has about 150,000 distinct CDR3 sequences, 30% to 45% seen once; the top ten hold roughly 52%. The specimen sequenced was blood, either unsorted or a sorted T cell fraction (not recorded which). These receptor sequences come from a human donor who was either an allogeneic HSCT recipient or a stem cell or donor lymphocyte infusion donor (not recorded which). It is not recorded whose cells these are; they may come from a transplant donor.

The table lists this clonotype with a few counts. The chain has TRBV10-3 and TRBJ2-5; D is undetermined. The CDR3 totals 12 residues. V gave up 1 base and J gave up 0 bases, with 0 bases separating them. CDR1 and CDR2 from the germline V gene are ENHRY and SYGVKD. The CDR3 spells CAISEYQETQYF. CDR3 coding DNA: TGTGCCATCAGTGAGTACCAAGAGACCCAGTACTTC.

This rearrangement joins TRBV9 to TRBJ2-5; TRBD1 aligns across 10 bases. V was pared by 4 bases and J by 7 bases, with 7 bases of the junction left unmatched. Germline V gene lookup returns CDR1 SGDLS and CDR2 YYNGEE. The CDR3 extends over 14 amino acids. This CDR3 is CASSPRQGAGTQYF. DNA of the CDR3: TGTGCCAGCAGCCCCCGACAGGGGGCCGGGACCCAGTACTTC.

The DNA for the CDR3 is TGCGCCAGCAAAAGATTCTTCAGGGGGCGTCAGCCCCAGCATTTT. This codes for CASKRFFRGRQPQHF. The chain has TRBV5-1 and TRBJ1-5, with 8 bases that match TRBD1. The germline CDR1 and CDR2 sequences are SGHRS and YFSETQ. Trimming cost V 6 bases and J 6 bases; bases outside gene matches: 11. This CDR3 comprises 15 residues.

This clonotype was found a few times. The chain recombines TRBV4-2 with TRBJ1-4; the match to TRBD1 covers 8 bases. This CDR3 has 15 residues. The junction had 11 bases not matched to a gene; V was cut back by 4 bases and J by 10 bases. The germline gives CDR1 LGHNA, CDR2 YNFKEQ. In DNA form, the CDR3 reads TGTGCCAGCAGCCCTGGACAGGGTGAGACGGTAAAACTGTTTTTT. Its translation: CASSPGQGETVKLFF.

The sample holds a few counts of this clonotype. This chain connects TRBV9 to TRBJ1-1, with D unclear. The V gene's germline CDR1 is SGDLS and CDR2 YYNGEE. CDR3 length: 18 amino acids. V shed 0 bases and J shed 1 base, with 19 bases lying between them. In nucleotides, the CDR3 is TGTGCCAGCAGCGTAGCTACGTCGTTTGGGGATCCGAACACTGAAGCTTTCTTT. This codes for CASSVATSFGDPNTEAFF.

There are many counts of this clonotype. The CDR3 spells CAISYRWENTEAFF. For the CDR3, the DNA is TGTGCCATCAGTTACAGGTGGGAGAACACTGAAGCTTTCTTT. The chain has TRBV10-3 and TRBJ1-1, with D maybe TRBD1 (5 bases). Germline V gives CDR1 ENHRY, CDR2 SYGVKD. The CDR3 length is 14 residues. V lost 5 bases to trimming and J lost 1 base, with 11 bases between them.

The genes are TRBV6-2 or TRBV6-3 and TRBJ2-7; no clear D. This CDR3 spans 13 amino acids. Trimming removed 7 bases from V and 5 bases from J, with 15 bases in between. Germline CDR1 MNHEY, CDR2 SVGEGT. Here the CDR3 DNA reads TGTGCCAGCACCTCGCCCCTCTCGGACGAGCAGTACTTC. It is translated as CASTSPLSDEQYF.

A note on this clonotype: A junction end diverges from the germline sequence, so it may reflect a read error. The chain combines TRBV7-7 with TRBJ2-5; 9 positions agree with TRBD1. The CDR3 length is 15 residues. Germline-derived CDR1 and CDR2 are SSHAT and FNYEAQ (reference sequence). CDR3 DNA sequence: TGTGCTAGCAGCTTTGCGGGACAGGGCCAAGAGACCCAGTACTTC. Protein product: CASSFAGQGQETQYF.

This clonotype was seen a few times. This rearrangement joins TRBV27 to TRBJ2-5; D is undetermined. Germline V gene data show CDR1 as MNHEY and CDR2 as SMNVEV (reference sequence). This CDR3 is 14 amino acids long. V was cut by 6 bases and J by 3 bases, with 14 bases left in between. In DNA form, the CDR3 reads TGTGCCAGCAGCCCCTCAGATTTAGAAGAGACCCAGTACTTC. The encoded protein is CASSPSDLEETQYF.

This clonotype has a handful of counts. The chain employs TRBV12-3 or TRBV12-4 and TRBJ2-7; D is ambiguous. The CDR3 has 11 amino acids. The V gene lost 2 bases and the J gene lost 4 bases, with 3 bases spanning the gap. Written as DNA, the CDR3 is TGTGCCAGCAGTTTAAAGTACGAGCAGTACTTC. Amino acids: CASSLKYEQYF.

Regarding this clonotype: One end of the junction does not line up with germline, which may come from a read error. The rearrangement links TRBV30 to TRBJ2-2; D is uncertain. CDR3 length equals 16 residues. From germline, CDR1 is GTSNPN and CDR2 SVGIG (reference sequence). DNA for the CDR3: TGTGCCTGGAGTTCCCGATGGCCAAAGAACACCAGGGAGCTGTTTTTT. This encodes CAWSSRWPKNTRELFF.

The V and J genes are TRBV27 and TRBJ1-6, with unresolved D. Germline-derived CDR1 and CDR2 are MNHEY and SMNVEV (reference sequence). V was clipped by 4 bases and J by 7 bases, with 11 bases between them. The CDR3 contains 14 residues. The chain's CDR3 is CASSYGPGNSPLHF. For the CDR3, the DNA is TGTGCCAGCAGTTACGGTCCGGGAAATTCACCCCTCCACTTT.

The V call is TRBV15, the J call TRBJ2-1; 10 bases line up with TRBD2. Germline V gene sequence: CDR1 LNHNV, CDR2 YYDKDF (reference sequence). J gave up 0 bases and V 3 bases, and 11 bases lay outside the gene matches. CDR3 length: 19 residues. CDR3 residues: CATSRTSGRGRSSYNEQFF. The DNA for the CDR3 is TGTGCCACCAGCAGGACTAGCGGGCGGGGACGAAGCTCCTACAATGAGCAGTTCTTC.

V is TRBV10-3 and J is TRBJ2-1, with D tentatively TRBD2 (6 bases). Per the germline V gene, CDR1 is ENHRY and CDR2 is SYGVKD. The CDR3 sequence is 16 residues long. The V end was cut by 1 base, the J end by 6 bases, with 16 bases between. Written as DNA, the CDR3 is TGTGCCATCAGTGAGTTTTCGGAGGACTACGGCAATGAGCAGTTCTTC. It encodes CAISEFSEDYGNEQFF.

The genes are TRBV14 and TRBJ2-3; 12 positions agree with TRBD2. Germline V gene lookup returns CDR1 SGHDN and CDR2 FVKESK. The ends lost 6 bases at V and 2 bases at J; junction bases unmatched: 3. This CDR3 is 15 amino acids long. The DNA of the CDR3 is TGTGCCAGCAGTCGACTAGCGGGGGCCACAGATACGCAGTATTTT. Translation: CASSRLAGATDTQYF.

The CDR3 DNA reads as TGCAGTGCCCCCCCCCCGGGGGCAGATACGCAGTATTTT. As protein: CSAPPPGADTQYF. The genes are TRBV20-1 and TRBJ2-3; tentative D call: TRBD2 (6 bases). This CDR3 is built from 13 residues. CDR1 and CDR2 from the germline V gene are DFQATT and SNEGSKA (reference sequence). V lost 6 bases, J lost 4 bases, and 14 bases lay in between.

This rearrangement joins TRBV5-1 to TRBJ1-3; D remains unclear. The CDR3 is 11 residues long. Germline CDR1 is SGHRS and CDR2 is YFSETQ. Deletions cut 1 base from V and 10 bases from J, with 6 bases between. The chain's CDR3 is CASSLTRTIYF. The CDR3 region has the DNA TGCGCCAGCAGCTTGACTAGGACCATATATTTT.

CDR3 residues: CASLGGGWDTEAFF. The CDR3 DNA sequence: TGTGCCAGCTTGGGGGGGGGCTGGGACACTGAAGCTTTCTTT. The J gene is TRBJ1-1, the V gene TRBV12-3 or TRBV12-4; TRBD1 might be the D (6 bases). CDR3 length: 14 amino acids. V lost 8 bases and J 3 bases, leaving 16 bases between the germline ends.

CDR3 coding DNA: TGTGCCAGCACGGACAGGGGTGTCCACGAGCAGTACTTC. As protein: CASTDRGVHEQYF. The chain couples TRBV25-1 to TRBJ2-7; 9 nucleotides agree with TRBD1. Trimming removed 7 bases from V and 5 bases from J; junction bases left unmatched: 6. The germline gives CDR1 MGHDK, CDR2 SYGVNS. This CDR3 contains 13 residues.

The chain couples TRBV9 to TRBJ2-5, with a weak D call TRBD2 (7 bases). This CDR3 spans 16 amino acids. V was clipped by 0 bases and J by 1 base, with 13 bases between them. Germline values: CDR1 SGDLS, CDR2 YYNGEE. CDR3: CASSVGGGGIQETQYF. The CDR3 bases are TGTGCCAGCAGCGTAGGAGGGGGAGGGATCCAAGAGACCCAGTACTTC. Variable domain in full (rest from reference TRBV9 and TRBJ2-5): DSGVTQTPKHLITATGQRVTLRCSPRSGDLSVYWYQQSLDQGLQFLIQYYNGEERAKGNILERFSAQQFPDLHSELNLSSLELGDSALYFCASSVGGGGIQETQYFGPGTRLLVL.

This clonotype was seen a few times. This chain connects TRBV9 to TRBJ2-2, with 8 bases identical to TRBD1. J lost 3 bases, V lost 4 bases, and 8 bases had no gene match. Germline V gene data show CDR1 as SGDLS and CDR2 as YYNGEE. The length of the CDR3 is 16 residues. The CDR3 is CASSYPGTGDTGELFF. Written as DNA, the CDR3 is TGTGCCAGCAGCTACCCCGGGACAGGTGACACCGGGGAGCTGTTTTTT.

The chain has TRBV7-9 and TRBJ1-3; no clear D. Germline assignment: CDR1 SEHNR and CDR2 FQNEAQ (reference sequence). The CDR3 covers 11 residues. Trimming took 10 bases from V and 0 from J, leaving 4 bases between them. The CDR3 DNA sequence: TGTGCCACCAACTCTGGAAACACCATATATTTT. It encodes CATNSGNTIYF.

The chain recombines TRBV20-1 with TRBJ2-1; TRBD2 matches at 11 bases. Germline CDR1 is DFQATT and CDR2 is SNEGSKA (reference sequence). CDR3 size: 15 residues. The ends lost 5 bases at V and 6 bases at J; junction bases unmatched: 9. CDR3 in amino acids: CSASGSSGGPNEQFF. The CDR3 DNA reads as TGCAGTGCTTCAGGCTCTAGCGGGGGGCCCAATGAGCAGTTCTTC.

This clonotype has a handful of counts. The V gene is TRBV4-2, the J gene TRBJ2-5; 10 nucleotides line up with TRBD1. CDR3 length: 16 residues. The V gene end was trimmed by 3 bases and the J gene end by 3 bases; junction bases not matched to a gene: 7. Per the germline V gene, CDR1 is LGHNA and CDR2 is YNFKEQ. The CDR3 nucleotides are TGTGCCAGCAGCCAGAGAGGGGACAGGGGAGAAGAGACCCAGTACTTC. The encoded protein is CASSQRGDRGEETQYF.

This chain uses TRBV6-1 with TRBJ1-6; a possible D gene is TRBD1 (6 bases). The CDR3 has 16 residues. V lost 3 bases, J lost 3 bases, and 12 bases lay in between. CDR1 and CDR2 from the germline V gene are MNHNS and SASEGT. The CDR3 coding sequence is TGTGCCAGCAGTGAGATGGGGGCGATCTATAATTCACCCCTCCACTTT. This codes for CASSEMGAIYNSPLHF.